This is a list of T cell receptor beta chains from one sample in a study of T cell responses to AZD1222 COVID-19 vaccine. Repertoires were generated with immunoSEQ multiplex PCR, while TCRdb's copy carries only in-frame clones and drops some. The data hold about 120,000 clones, with over 75% observed a single time. The sequences come from peripheral blood, collected on day 0 of AZD1222 vaccination. All receptors come from an adult in good health. Both conserved end residues are part of each CDR3. D genes are given only for firm matches. A clone size is listed for some rows: how often the clone was seen (once, few, many), or a class if it is expanded.

clone_size	v_call	d_call	j_call	cdr3_nt	cdr3_aa
NA	TRBV5-8	NA	TRBJ1-6	TGTGCCAGCAGCTTGGGTTCACCCCTCCACTTT	CASSLGSPLHF
NA	TRBV5-8	NA	TRBJ1-4	TGTGCCAGCAGTGGTCGGGACACGCCTAATGAAAAACTGTTTTTT	CASSGRDTPNEKLFF
NA	TRBV6-1	TRBD2	TRBJ2-3	TGTGCCAGCAGTGGAGATAGCGGGAGGGCCCGTCGGGGTACGCAGTATTTT	CASSGDSGRARRGTQYF
NA	TRBV5-1	NA	TRBJ2-7	TGCGCCAGCAGGCATGACAGTTCTAGCTCCTACGAGCAGTACTTC	CASRHDSSSSYEQYF
NA	TRBV7-9	TRBD1	TRBJ2-4	TGTGCCAGCAGCCCACAGGGGCGGAAAAACATTCAGTACTTC	CASSPQGRKNIQYF
NA	TRBV5-1	TRBD2	TRBJ2-7	TGCGCCAGCAGACGTTCCTCGGGACTAGCGGGGGACTCCTACGAGCAGTACTTC	CASRRSSGLAGDSYEQYF
NA	TRBV4-1	NA	TRBJ1-1	TGCGCCAGCAGCCAGGCGGGCTTAACTGAAGCTTTCTTT	CASSQAGLTEAFF
NA	TRBV9	TRBD2	TRBJ2-1	TGTGCCAGCAGCGTATTCAGCGGGAGTATCTATGAGCAGTTCTTC	CASSVFSGSIYEQFF
NA	TRBV29-1	TRBD1	TRBJ2-1	TGCAGCGTGGGACAGGCCGGTGAGCAGTTCTTC	CSVGQAGEQFF
NA	TRBV29-1	NA	TRBJ1-3	TGCAGCGTTCACGGGTTTGGAAACACCATATATTTT	CSVHGFGNTIYF
NA	TRBV6-5	NA	TRBJ1-1	TGTGCCAGCAGTTACTCAGGGCTTGGGGCTTTCTTT	CASSYSGLGAFF
NA	TRBV5-5	NA	TRBJ1-5	TGTGCCAGCAGCAAGATAGGGCAGCCCCAGCATTTT	CASSKIGQPQHF
NA	TRBV27	NA	TRBJ1-5	TGTGCCAGTTGGACAGAGTATCAGCCCCAGCATTTT	CASWTEYQPQHF
NA	TRBV5-4	TRBD1	TRBJ1-6	TGTGCCAGCAACTCGGGCGGGCCGGGACAGAATTCACCCCTCCACTTT	CASNSGGPGQNSPLHF
NA	TRBV27	TRBD2	TRBJ2-1	TGTGCCAGCAGCGGGACTAGCAGTAGGGATGAGCAGTTCTTC	CASSGTSSRDEQFF
once	TRBV28	TRBD2	TRBJ2-7	TGTGCCAGCAGGTCGACAGCCCTAGCGGGAATGTACGAGCAGTACTTC	CASRSTALAGMYEQYF
NA	TRBV7-9	TRBD2	TRBJ2-1	TGTGCCAGCAGTCCGGGACTAGCCTACAATGAGCAGTTCTTC	CASSPGLAYNEQFF
NA	TRBV28	NA	TRBJ2-3	TGTGCCAGCAGCCCATTAGGGTTCACAGATACGCAGTATTTT	CASSPLGFTDTQYF
NA	TRBV6-5	TRBD1	TRBJ2-6	TGTGCCAGCAGGGACAGGGTCTCTGGGGCCAACGTCCTGACTTTC	CASRDRVSGANVLTF
NA	TRBV12-3/TRBV12-4	TRBD1	TRBJ1-1	TGTGCCAGCACCGGACAGGGAAACACTGAAGCTTTCTTT	CASTGQGNTEAFF
few	TRBV28	NA	TRBJ1-5	TGTGCCAGCAGTGACGACAGGTATAGCAATCAGCCCCAGCATTTT	CASSDDRYSNQPQHF
NA	TRBV23-1	NA	TRBJ1-4	TGCGCCAGCAGTCAATCGGGCAGGAGAGGGAAACTGTTTTTT	CASSQSGRRGKLFF
NA	TRBV19	NA	TRBJ1-6	TGTGCCAGTCACATCACCGGGGTCTATAATTCACCCCTCCACTTT	CASHITGVYNSPLHF
NA	TRBV3-1/TRBV3-2	TRBD1	TRBJ1-2	TGTGCCAGCAGCCAAGGACAGGGGGGCGTCTATGGCTACACCTTC	CASSQGQGGVYGYTF
NA	TRBV27	NA	TRBJ2-2	TGTGCCAGCAGCCTCGGGTGGACGAACACCGGGGAGCTGTTTTTT	CASSLGWTNTGELFF
NA	TRBV10-3	NA	TRBJ2-1	TGTGCCATCAGCCCGACCGGAGCGGGCAATGAGCAGTTCTTC	CAISPTGAGNEQFF
NA	TRBV27	TRBD2	TRBJ2-1	TGTGCCAGCAGCCTAATCGCGGGAGAATCCTACAATGAGCAGTTCTTC	CASSLIAGESYNEQFF
NA	TRBV30	TRBD2	TRBJ2-1	TGTGCCTGGAGTCCGAGACTAGCGGGAGAGTACAATGAGCAGTTCTTC	CAWSPRLAGEYNEQFF
NA	TRBV2	NA	TRBJ2-1	TGTGCCAGCAGTTATCCGGTTATCATCGCGGACAATGAGCAGTTCTTC	CASSYPVIIADNEQFF
NA	TRBV14	NA	TRBJ2-1	TGTGCCAGCAGCCAACAATTGGGGTCCCCCTACAATGAGCAGTTCTTC	CASSQQLGSPYNEQFF
NA	TRBV19	TRBD1	TRBJ2-2	TGTGCCAGTAGGAGACAGGGGCGTAACACCGGGGAGCTGTTTTTT	CASRRQGRNTGELFF
NA	TRBV24-1	NA	TRBJ1-1	TGTGCCACCAGTGACTTTACAGGGAGGGCTTTCTTT	CATSDFTGRAFF
once	TRBV9	TRBD2	TRBJ2-2	TGTGCCAGCAGTAGCGGGGGGGCTACCGGGGAGCTGTTTTTT	CASSSGGATGELFF
NA	TRBV19	NA	TRBJ2-7	TGTGCCAGTAGTTTCCGGGACTCGGCCTACGAGCAGTACTTC	CASSFRDSAYEQYF
NA	TRBV19	NA	TRBJ1-4	TGTGCCAGTAGTATCTTGACCCTACAGGGTTTGAATGAAAAACTGTTTTTT	CASSILTLQGLNEKLFF
NA	TRBV11-1	NA	TRBJ1-4	TGTGCCAGCAGCCCAGGCCTACTCCAAGGTGAAAAACTGTTTTTT	CASSPGLLQGEKLFF